This TCR beta chain was sequenced in a study of technical replicates of blood from several donors. Trimming took 0 bases from V and 4 from J, leaving 8 bases between them. The CDR3 sequence is 13 residues long. Germline V lookup: CDR1 SGDLS, CDR2 YYNGEE. The assay was immunoSEQ multiplex PCR, and TCRdb's table has in-frame clones only and misses some. The data show roughly 85,000 clones, with approximately 93% seen just once and 0.2% to 0.3% held by the top ten. V usage is TRBV9 and J usage is TRBJ2-7; D ambiguous. The TCR comes from a human donor in good health. The specimen was T cells isolated from PBMCs. CDR3 loop: CASSVAPLYEQYF. The DNA of the CDR3 is TGTGCCAGCAGCGTAGCCCCCCTTTACGAGCAGTACTTC.